This T cell receptor beta chain was retrieved from a study of T cells in Graves' hyperthyroidism and ophthalmopathy. Amplified TCR beta CDR3 regions came from RNA transcripts. The TCR CDR3 was amplified in a first-round RT-PCR using the HTBI primer set. Using its own MiXCR run on the multiplex PCR reads, TCRdb lists one record per CDR3 protein. The sample has 250,000 or so distinct CDR3 sequences, around 15% seen once. Blood was obtained at the first hyperthyroidism diagnosis, which preceded any ophthalmopathy symptoms. The TCR sequence derives from a woman in her forties or fifties with Graves' hyperthyroidism that later progressed to Graves' ophthalmopathy. Input material: blood.

Written as DNA, the CDR3 is TGTGCCACCAGCACTATCTGGGGATCGGGTGGCTACACCTTC. It encodes CATSTIWGSGGYTF. The chain employs TRBV15 and TRBJ1-2; D is undetermined. Germline loops: CDR1 LNHNV, CDR2 YYDKDF (reference sequence). V lost 4 bases to trimming and J lost 7 bases, with 16 bases between them. This CDR3 region has 14 residues.